The clone carrying this T cell receptor (beta chain) has more than one count but fewer than ten. Its antigen is still unknown. The CDR3 is 18 residues long. The ends lost 3 bases at V and 4 bases at J; junction bases unmatched: 13. Researchers took RNA transcripts and amplified the TCR beta CDR3 regions from them. The HTBI set primed first-round TCR CDR3 RT-PCR. TCRdb reprocessed the multiplex PCR reads via MiXCR and lists one record per CDR3 protein. This table holds about 260,000 distinct CDR3 sequences, 25% found once. The study enrolled patients aged 18 to 65 with newly diagnosed hyperthyroidism of under 2 months' duration. The data originate from a study of T cells in Graves' hyperthyroidism and ophthalmopathy. Study-wide results and caveats: Most thyroid-expanded clonotypes above 0.001 were also found in blood.

The sequenced sample consisted of blood. The chain is built from TRBV12-3 or TRBV12-4 and TRBJ2-5, with 11 bases lining up with TRBD1. The source is a man aged 35 to 55 with Graves' hyperthyroidism that later progressed to Graves' ophthalmopathy. In DNA, the CDR3 is TGTGCCAGCAGTTTTTATCGAGTGGGGACAGGGGGGGTAGAGACCCAGTACTTC. It translates to CASSFYRVGTGGVETQYF.